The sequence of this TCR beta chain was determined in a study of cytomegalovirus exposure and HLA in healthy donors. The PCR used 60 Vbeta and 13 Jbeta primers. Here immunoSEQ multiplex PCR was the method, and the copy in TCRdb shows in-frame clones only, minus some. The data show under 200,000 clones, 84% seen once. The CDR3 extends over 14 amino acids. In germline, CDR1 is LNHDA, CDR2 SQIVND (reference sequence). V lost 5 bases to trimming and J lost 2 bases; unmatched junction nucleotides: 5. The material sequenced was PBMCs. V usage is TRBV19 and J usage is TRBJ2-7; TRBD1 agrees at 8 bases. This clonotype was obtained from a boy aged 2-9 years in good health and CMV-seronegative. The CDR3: CASSDPGQAYEQYF. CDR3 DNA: TGTGCCAGTAGTGACCCGGGACAGGCCTACGAGCAGTACTTC.